This is a list of T cell receptor beta chains from one sample in a study of identical twins. Via MiXCR, TCRdb re-called the 5' RACE reads, giving one row per CDR3 protein. The sample holds 420,000 or so distinct CDR3 sequences; about 18% are singletons and the top ten take approximately 12%. Sequencing was carried out using naive T cells sorted from blood. These receptors came from a man between 50 and 59 years old in good health. The CDR3 runs from the conserved cysteine through the conserved F or W. The order of the fields is D gene, V gene, J gene, CDR3 protein. The D gene is left open where the match is weak.

D gene: TRBD2; V gene: TRBV5-1; J gene: TRBJ2-5; CDR3 protein: CASSLDGGSSHDQYF
D gene: .; V gene: TRBV7-2; J gene: TRBJ2-7; CDR3 protein: CASSPRAARSYEQYF
D gene: .; V gene: TRBV11-1; J gene: TRBJ2-1; CDR3 protein: CASTQASRGNEQFF
D gene: .; V gene: TRBV20-1; J gene: TRBJ2-5; CDR3 protein: CSAVPLGETQYF
D gene: .; V gene: TRBV3-1; J gene: TRBJ1-1; CDR3 protein: CASSLNGHHEAFF
D gene: .; V gene: TRBV4-3; J gene: TRBJ1-1; CDR3 protein: CASSQDEGNTEAFF
D gene: TRBD2; V gene: TRBV6-1; J gene: TRBJ2-4; CDR3 protein: CASREGLAGGGAKNIQYF
D gene: TRBD1; V gene: TRBV4-1; J gene: TRBJ1-2; CDR3 protein: CASSHWTGEYYGYTF
D gene: .; V gene: TRBV18; J gene: TRBJ2-5; CDR3 protein: CASLGLLQETQYF
D gene: .; V gene: TRBV27; J gene: TRBJ1-1; CDR3 protein: CASSLGWGNTEAFF
D gene: .; V gene: TRBV20-1; J gene: TRBJ2-1; CDR3 protein: CSARDRNGPPYNEQFF
D gene: .; V gene: TRBV4-1; J gene: TRBJ2-5; CDR3 protein: CASSQDRTFQETQYF
D gene: TRBD2; V gene: TRBV7-2; J gene: TRBJ2-1; CDR3 protein: CASSSIAGVNEQFF
D gene: TRBD2; V gene: TRBV12-3/TRBV12-4; J gene: TRBJ2-7; CDR3 protein: CASSPGLAGHYEQYF
D gene: .; V gene: TRBV6-1; J gene: TRBJ2-2; CDR3 protein: CASNPGATTGELFF
D gene: TRBD2; V gene: TRBV10-3; J gene: TRBJ2-3; CDR3 protein: CAISSSGQYTDTQYF
D gene: TRBD1; V gene: TRBV6-1; J gene: TRBJ1-6; CDR3 protein: CASRRNVRTGNSPLHF
D gene: .; V gene: TRBV18; J gene: TRBJ2-1; CDR3 protein: CASSSSSNEQFF
D gene: TRBD2; V gene: TRBV2; J gene: TRBJ2-1; CDR3 protein: CASQLLAGVYNEQFF
D gene: .; V gene: TRBV20-1; J gene: TRBJ2-3; CDR3 protein: CSARRGVTDTQYF
D gene: TRBD1; V gene: TRBV29-1; J gene: TRBJ2-1; CDR3 protein: CSVGQGPLDEQFF
D gene: TRBD1; V gene: TRBV6-1; J gene: TRBJ2-5; CDR3 protein: CASVGTGETQYF
D gene: .; V gene: TRBV2; J gene: TRBJ2-6; CDR3 protein: CASAGVSGANVLTF
D gene: .; V gene: TRBV5-1; J gene: TRBJ2-1; CDR3 protein: CASSLRDYNEQFF
D gene: .; V gene: TRBV12-3/TRBV12-4; J gene: TRBJ2-1; CDR3 protein: CASSPSEVNRNEQFF
D gene: TRBD1; V gene: TRBV4-3; J gene: TRBJ2-3; CDR3 protein: CASSQRQGDTQYF
D gene: .; V gene: TRBV7-9; J gene: TRBJ1-4; CDR3 protein: CASSIGTGEKLFF
D gene: TRBD2; V gene: TRBV7-2; J gene: TRBJ2-4; CDR3 protein: CASSLRGTSGGINIQYF
D gene: .; V gene: TRBV9; J gene: TRBJ2-2; CDR3 protein: CASSVGETGTGELFF
D gene: TRBD1; V gene: TRBV7-6; J gene: TRBJ1-1; CDR3 protein: CASQGGTEAFF
D gene: TRBD2; V gene: TRBV6-4; J gene: TRBJ2-3; CDR3 protein: CASTRPGLAGDTQYF
D gene: .; V gene: TRBV6-5; J gene: TRBJ1-1; CDR3 protein: CASSLSRVNTEAFF
D gene: .; V gene: TRBV28; J gene: TRBJ2-1; CDR3 protein: CATSLMANGYGEQFF
D gene: TRBD1; V gene: TRBV12-3/TRBV12-4; J gene: TRBJ2-7; CDR3 protein: CASRRGTEPTYEQYF
D gene: .; V gene: TRBV9; J gene: TRBJ2-7; CDR3 protein: CASSVAVGGGKQYF
D gene: .; V gene: TRBV6-1; J gene: TRBJ2-7; CDR3 protein: CASSLNPRASSYEQYF
D gene: TRBD1; V gene: TRBV27; J gene: TRBJ2-4; CDR3 protein: CASSSGTGLAKNIQYF
D gene: TRBD1; V gene: TRBV4-3; J gene: TRBJ1-1; CDR3 protein: CASSHEGAGISEAFF
D gene: TRBD2; V gene: TRBV6-5; J gene: TRBJ2-1; CDR3 protein: CASSYSTGGYNEQFF
D gene: .; V gene: TRBV28; J gene: TRBJ2-2; CDR3 protein: CASSLFGGARATGELFF
D gene: .; V gene: TRBV5-1; J gene: TRBJ2-7; CDR3 protein: CASKLDHYEQYF
D gene: .; V gene: TRBV29-1; J gene: TRBJ2-7; CDR3 protein: CSVERTDSYEQYF
D gene: .; V gene: TRBV5-5; J gene: TRBJ2-7; CDR3 protein: CASSPVPTYEQYF
D gene: TRBD2; V gene: TRBV29-1; J gene: TRBJ2-2; CDR3 protein: CSGRLAGDYTGELFF
D gene: TRBD2; V gene: TRBV4-2; J gene: TRBJ2-1; CDR3 protein: CASSQGDSGGNNEQFF
D gene: TRBD2; V gene: TRBV3-1; J gene: TRBJ2-2; CDR3 protein: CASSQDSGRIGTGELFF
D gene: .; V gene: TRBV4-3; J gene: TRBJ1-1; CDR3 protein: CASSAKGAGFAEAFF
D gene: TRBD1; V gene: TRBV5-1; J gene: TRBJ2-3; CDR3 protein: CASSLAVWGQGGDTQYF
D gene: TRBD1; V gene: TRBV20-1; J gene: TRBJ1-2; CDR3 protein: CSAATGDDTYGYTF
D gene: TRBD2; V gene: TRBV5-1; J gene: TRBJ2-3; CDR3 protein: CASSSSGRSTDTQYF
D gene: .; V gene: TRBV3-1; J gene: TRBJ2-7; CDR3 protein: CASSQPRGLHPYEQYF
D gene: .; V gene: TRBV5-6; J gene: TRBJ1-3; CDR3 protein: CASSWTVTSGNTIYF
D gene: TRBD2; V gene: TRBV6-5; J gene: TRBJ2-3; CDR3 protein: CASNSLAGGLTDTQYF
D gene: .; V gene: TRBV4-1; J gene: TRBJ1-6; CDR3 protein: CASSQEVSGGPYNSPLHF
D gene: .; V gene: TRBV11-2; J gene: TRBJ2-1; CDR3 protein: CASSLDLRAPYNEQFF
D gene: .; V gene: TRBV7-6; J gene: TRBJ2-3; CDR3 protein: CASSPIPGNTQYF
D gene: TRBD2; V gene: TRBV20-1; J gene: TRBJ2-7; CDR3 protein: CSAASGDSYEQYF
D gene: .; V gene: TRBV6-2/TRBV6-3; J gene: TRBJ1-1; CDR3 protein: CASPGDTEAFF